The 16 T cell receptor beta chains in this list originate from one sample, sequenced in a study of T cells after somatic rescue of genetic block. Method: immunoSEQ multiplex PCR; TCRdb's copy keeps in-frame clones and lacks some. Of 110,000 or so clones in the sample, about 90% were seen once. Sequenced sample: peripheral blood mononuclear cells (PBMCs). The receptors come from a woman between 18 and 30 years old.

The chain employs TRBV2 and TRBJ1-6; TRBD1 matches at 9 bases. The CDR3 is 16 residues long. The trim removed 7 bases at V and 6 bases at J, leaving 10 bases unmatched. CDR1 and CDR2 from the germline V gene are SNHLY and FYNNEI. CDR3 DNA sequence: TGTGCCAGCACCTGGGACAGGGCCATCAGTAATTCACCCCTCCACTTT. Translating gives CASTWDRAISNSPLHF.

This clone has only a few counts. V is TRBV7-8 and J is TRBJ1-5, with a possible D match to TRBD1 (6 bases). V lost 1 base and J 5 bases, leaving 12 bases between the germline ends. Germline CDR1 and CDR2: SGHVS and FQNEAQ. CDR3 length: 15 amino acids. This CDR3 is CASSLGEGGHQPQHF. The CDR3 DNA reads TGTGCCAGCAGCTTAGGGGAGGGGGGACATCAGCCCCAGCATTTT.

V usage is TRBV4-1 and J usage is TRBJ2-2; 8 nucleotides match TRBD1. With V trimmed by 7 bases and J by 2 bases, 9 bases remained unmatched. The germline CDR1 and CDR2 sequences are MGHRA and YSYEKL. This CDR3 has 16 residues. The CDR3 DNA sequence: TGCGCCAGCAAGTTGGGGGGACAGGCCAACACCGGGGAGCTGTTTTTT. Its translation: CASKLGGQANTGELFF.

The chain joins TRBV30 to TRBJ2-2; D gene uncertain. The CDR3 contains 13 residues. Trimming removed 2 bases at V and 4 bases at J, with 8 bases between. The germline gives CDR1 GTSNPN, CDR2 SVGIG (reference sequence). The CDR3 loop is CAWSSRLTGELFF. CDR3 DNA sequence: TGTGCCTGGAGTTCCAGGCTCACCGGGGAGCTGTTTTTT. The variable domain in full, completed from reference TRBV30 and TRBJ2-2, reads SQTIHQWPATLVQPVGSPLSLECTVEGTSNPNLYWYRQAAGRGLQLLFYSVGIGQISSEVPQNLSASRPQDRQFILSSKKLLLSDSGFYLCAWSSRLTGELFFGEGSRLTVL.

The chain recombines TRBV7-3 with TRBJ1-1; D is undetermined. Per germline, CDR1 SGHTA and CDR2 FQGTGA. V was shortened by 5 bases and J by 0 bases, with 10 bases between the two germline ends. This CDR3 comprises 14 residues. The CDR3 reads CASSPGSMNTEAFF. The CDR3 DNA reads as TGTGCCAGCAGCCCGGGGTCGATGAACACTGAAGCTTTCTTT.

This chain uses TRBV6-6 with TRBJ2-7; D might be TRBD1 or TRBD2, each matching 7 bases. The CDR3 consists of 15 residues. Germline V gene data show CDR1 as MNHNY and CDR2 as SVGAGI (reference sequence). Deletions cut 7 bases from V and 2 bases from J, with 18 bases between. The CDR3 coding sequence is TGTGCCAGCACCCAGGGGGGGAATAGGGCCTACGAGCAGTACTTC. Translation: CASTQGGNRAYEQYF.

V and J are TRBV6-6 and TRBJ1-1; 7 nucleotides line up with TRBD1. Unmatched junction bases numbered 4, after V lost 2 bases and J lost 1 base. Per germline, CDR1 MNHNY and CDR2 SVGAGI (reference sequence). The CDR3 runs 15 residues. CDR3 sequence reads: CASSYAAGGNTEAFF. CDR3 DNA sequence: TGTGCCAGCAGTTACGCGGCAGGGGGGAACACTGAAGCTTTCTTT.

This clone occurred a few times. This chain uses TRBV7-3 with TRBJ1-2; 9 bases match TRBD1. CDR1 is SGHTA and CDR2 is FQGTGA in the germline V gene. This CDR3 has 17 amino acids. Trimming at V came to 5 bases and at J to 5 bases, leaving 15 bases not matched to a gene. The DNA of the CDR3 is TGTGCCAGCAGCCCGCAGCCGGGACAGGGTGTAGAGTATGGCTACACCTTC. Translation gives CASSPQPGQGVEYGYTF.

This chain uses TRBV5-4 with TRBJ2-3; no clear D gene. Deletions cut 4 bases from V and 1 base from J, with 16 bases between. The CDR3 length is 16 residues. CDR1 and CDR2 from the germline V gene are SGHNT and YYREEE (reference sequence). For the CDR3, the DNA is TGTGCCAGCAGCCCCACGGCCCTCGGTGGCACAGATACGCAGTATTTT. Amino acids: CASSPTALGGTDTQYF. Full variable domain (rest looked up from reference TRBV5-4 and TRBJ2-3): ETGVTQSPTHLIKTRGQQVTLRCSSQSGHNTVSWYQQALGQGPQFIFQYYREEENGRGNFPPRFSGLQFPNYSSELNVNALELDDSALYLCASSPTALGGTDTQYFGPGTRLTVL.

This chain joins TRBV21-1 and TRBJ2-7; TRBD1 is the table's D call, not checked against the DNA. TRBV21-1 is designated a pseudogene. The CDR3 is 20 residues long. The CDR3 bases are TGTGCCAGCAGCATTTTGAGAGTTGGGAGACAGGGTAGGGTCTCCTACGAGCAGTACTTC. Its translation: CASSILRVGRQGRVSYEQYF.

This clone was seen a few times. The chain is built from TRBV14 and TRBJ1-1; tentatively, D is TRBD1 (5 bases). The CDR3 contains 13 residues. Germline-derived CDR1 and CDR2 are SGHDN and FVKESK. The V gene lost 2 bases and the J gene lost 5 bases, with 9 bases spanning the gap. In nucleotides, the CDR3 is TGTGCCAGCAGCCAACAACAGGCTACTGAAGCTTTCTTT. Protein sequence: CASSQQQATEAFF.

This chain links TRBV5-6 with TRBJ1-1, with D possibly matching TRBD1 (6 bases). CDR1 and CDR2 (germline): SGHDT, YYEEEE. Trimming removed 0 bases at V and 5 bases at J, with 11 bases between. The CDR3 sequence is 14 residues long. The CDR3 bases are TGTGCCAGCAGCTTGGACAGGGTGCGGACTGAAGCTTTCTTT. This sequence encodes CASSLDRVRTEAFF. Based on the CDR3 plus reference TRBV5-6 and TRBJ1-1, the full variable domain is DAGVTQSPTHLIKTRGQQVTLRCSPKSGHDTVSWYQQALGQGPQFIFQYYEEEERQRGNFPDRFSGHQFPNYSSELNVNALLLGDSALYLCASSLDRVRTEAFFGQGTRLTVV.

The CDR3 DNA reads as TGCAGCGTCATGACGACAGGGGGCAATTTGAATACGCAGTATTTT. Protein product: CSVMTTGGNLNTQYF. The chain couples TRBV29-1 to TRBJ2-3; 10 nucleotides agree with TRBD1. This CDR3 region has 15 residues. Germline V gene data show CDR1 as SQVTM and CDR2 as ANQGSEA. V lost 6 bases, J lost 7 bases, and 13 bases stayed unmatched.

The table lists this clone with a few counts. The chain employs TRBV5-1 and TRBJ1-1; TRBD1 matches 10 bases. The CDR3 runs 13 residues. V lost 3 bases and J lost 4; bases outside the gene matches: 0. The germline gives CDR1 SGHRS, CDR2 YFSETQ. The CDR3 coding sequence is TGCGCCAGCAGCTGGACAGGGGGCACTGAAGCTTTCTTT. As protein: CASSWTGGTEAFF.

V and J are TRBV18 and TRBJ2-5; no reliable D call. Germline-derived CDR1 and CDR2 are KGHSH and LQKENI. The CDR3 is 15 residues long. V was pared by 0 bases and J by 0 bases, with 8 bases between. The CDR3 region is CASSPPAQNQETQYF. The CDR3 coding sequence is TGTGCCAGCTCACCACCAGCACAGAACCAAGAGACCCAGTACTTC.

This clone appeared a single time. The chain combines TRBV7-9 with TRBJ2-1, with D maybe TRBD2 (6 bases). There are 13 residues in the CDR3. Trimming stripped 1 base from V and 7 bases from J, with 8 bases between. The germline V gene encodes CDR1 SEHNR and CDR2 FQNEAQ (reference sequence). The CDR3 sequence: CASSLVGGNEQFF. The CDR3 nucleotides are TGTGCCAGCAGCTTAGTCGGGGGAAATGAGCAGTTCTTC.